This T cell receptor (beta chain) originates from a study of T cell changes during pregnancy in multiple sclerosis. Germline assignment: CDR1 MDHEN and CDR2 SYDVKM. V shed 9 bases and J 7 bases; nucleotides not matched to a gene: 10. This CDR3 contains 14 residues. Profiling relied on immunoSEQ multiplex PCR, and the TCRdb table lists in-frame clones only, not all of them. The table shows over 90,000 clones, with 75% to 95% occurring only once. This receptor was identified in a female donor in good health, enrolled as a control in a pregnancy study. The genes are TRBV28 and TRBJ2-2; 8 positions match TRBD1. This specimen was peripheral blood, taken in the second trimester of pregnancy. This chain's CDR3 is CASRPTGESGELFF. As DNA, the CDR3 is TGTGCCAGTCGACCGACAGGGGAGAGCGGGGAGCTGTTTTTT.